This T cell receptor beta chain emerged from a study of T-cell reconstitution after alpha-beta-depleted transplantation in children. Germline CDR1 DFQATT, CDR2 SNEGSKA (reference sequence). Losses at the gene ends were 0 bases for V and 7 bases for J; bases not matched to a gene: 7. The CDR3 totals 16 residues. Construction of the TCRbeta library involved unique molecular identifiers. TCRdb redid the calling of the PCR reads with MiXCR, one entry per CDR3 protein. The data show 640,000 or so distinct CDR3 sequences, around a sixth seen once. This clonotype was detected ten times or more. The receptor comes from a human donor who donated a stem cell graft to a child with acute myeloid leukemia. The V gene is TRBV20-1, the J gene TRBJ1-6; the match to TRBD1 covers 9 bases. The sequences come from PBMCs from the stem cell graft donor, collected from the stem cell graft. In nucleotides, the CDR3 is TGCAGTGCTAGAGAGGAAACCGGGACAGGGAATTCACCCCTCCACTTT. Its protein is CSAREETGTGNSPLHF.